Sequencing of this TCR beta chain was carried out in a study of blood T cell repertoires in COVID-19. V lost 6 bases to trimming and J lost 2 bases; unmatched junction nucleotides: 6. Germline V gene lookup returns CDR1 SGHRS and CDR2 YFSETQ. This CDR3 comprises 14 residues. Assay used: immunoSEQ multiplex PCR; TCRdb lists only in-frame clones, some missing. The sample has 150,000 to 200,000 clones, 65% to 80% seen once; the top ten hold approximately 16%. The receptor was derived from a woman between 45 and 60 years old with acute COVID-19. V is TRBV5-1 and J is TRBJ2-3, with 7 bases lining up with TRBD2. The specimen sequenced was PBMCs or T cells enriched from blood (not recorded which). The DNA of the CDR3 is TGCGCCAGCAAGCGGGGAGACGACACAGATACGCAGTATTTT. This encodes CASKRGDDTDTQYF.